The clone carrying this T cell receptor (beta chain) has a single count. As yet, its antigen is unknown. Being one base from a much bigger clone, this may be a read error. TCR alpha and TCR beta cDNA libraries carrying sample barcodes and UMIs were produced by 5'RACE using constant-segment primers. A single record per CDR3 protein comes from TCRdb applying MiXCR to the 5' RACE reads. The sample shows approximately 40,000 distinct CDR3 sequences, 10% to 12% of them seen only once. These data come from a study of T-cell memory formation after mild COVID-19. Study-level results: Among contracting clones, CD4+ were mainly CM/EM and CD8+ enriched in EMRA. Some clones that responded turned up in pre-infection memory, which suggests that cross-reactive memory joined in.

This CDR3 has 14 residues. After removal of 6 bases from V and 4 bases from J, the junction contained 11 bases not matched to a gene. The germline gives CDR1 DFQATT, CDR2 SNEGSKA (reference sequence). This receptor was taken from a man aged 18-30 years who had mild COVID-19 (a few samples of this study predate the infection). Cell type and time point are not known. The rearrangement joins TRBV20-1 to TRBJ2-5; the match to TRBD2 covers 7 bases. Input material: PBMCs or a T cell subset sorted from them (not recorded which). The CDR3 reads CSATAGNGRETQYF. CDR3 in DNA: TGCAGTGCCACAGCGGGAAATGGGAGAGAGACCCAGTACTTC.